Listed here is a single T cell receptor (beta chain). Its antigen target is currently unknown. Base-call qualities are not available, and no considerably larger clone is one nucleotide away. The CDR3 regions of human TCRbeta chains were analyzed by immunosequencing. The authors processed their data as follows. TCRs in the repertoires were matched against a reference library of SARS-CoV-2-specific TCRs that had been generated with the MIRA antigen-specificity platform. Breadth meant the fraction of unique TCRs that were SARS-CoV-2-associated, whereas depth meant the fraction of total T cells that were SARS-CoV-2-associated. Using the MIRA data, each spike-specific TCR was mapped to the spike region that the TCR reacts to and placed in a CD4 or CD8 class. Log10-transformed breadth and depth values were compared by one-way ANOVA with Sidak's multiple comparisons tests. Here the immuneACCESS table is served through TCRdb, limited to in-frame sequences with V and J called. Missing clones are a known gap in these copies; in checked studies unresolved V genes cover under half, and the rest lacks a known reason. The DNA gave D and trimming, while V, J and clone size come from that table. The sample yields 150,000 or so clones; about nine tenths were counted once. In total, the top ten clones hold 2.8% of the sample.

This entry is derived from a study of T cell responses to AZD1222 COVID-19 vaccine (dated by TCRdb to 2020 to 2022). The study in broad terms: A total of under 250 trial participants underwent TCR sequencing, of whom 200 to 220 had received two doses of AZD1222 and 26 had received two doses of the MenACWY control vaccine. Trial participants were enrolled by age into subgroups of 18-55, 56-69 and 70-plus years, and around 150, 29 and 61 TCR-sequenced participants, respectively, were included in these subgroups. What the study reported, not specific to this receptor: Vaccine-associated CD4 TCRs spanned the whole spike protein, with dominant responses in regions 160-218 and 743-854. The 56-69-year group was small, and its depth increase did not reach significance, likely because of low power. After two AZD1222 doses, both the breadth and the depth of spike-specific TCRs were significantly higher than at day 0 and than in MenACWY recipients. Conclusions about previously exposed vaccinees were limited because only 6 or 7 AZD1222 recipients were SARS-CoV-2 seropositive at baseline. Because no day 14 peak-response samples were available, the repertoires could be characterized only after the peak T cell response. Epitopes outside the regions mutated in the B.1.351 and B.1.1.7 variants were reportedly recognized by nearly half of the unique spike-specific TCRs. Most participants were white British and females outnumbered males, and the authors suggested that clonal diversity may have been underestimated.

The time point label here, explained by the study, means: baseline before first vaccination. Sample treatment or condition, as interpreted from the label and publication: meningococcal conjugate vaccine given as trial control. Vaccinee samples came from UK trials COV001 and COV002, including a single-blind randomized controlled phase 2/3 trial of AZD1222 (ChAdOx1 nCoV-19) in healthy adults. For TCRbeta chain sequencing, PBMC samples were collected from trial participants at day 0 and at day 28 after the second dose. Trimming leaves V shorter by 2 bases and J shorter by 5 bases, with the junction holding 6 bases beyond the gene matches. The CDR3 runs 16 amino acids, cysteine and phenylalanine included. Only the CDR3 DNA stays, 48 bases, in frame from base 1. CDR1 is given as KGHSH and CDR2 as LQKENI, both from the germline V gene.

The sequence is built from TRBV18 and TRBJ1-5; TRBD1 aligns with 10 central bases. The sequences come from peripheral blood, collected on day 0 of MenACWY control vaccination. This TCR was sampled from an adult in good health. The CDR3 protein: CASSPWGGTGDQPQHF. The DNA sequence reads TGTGCCAGCTCACCATGGGGCGGGACAGGGGATCAGCCCCAGCATTTT.